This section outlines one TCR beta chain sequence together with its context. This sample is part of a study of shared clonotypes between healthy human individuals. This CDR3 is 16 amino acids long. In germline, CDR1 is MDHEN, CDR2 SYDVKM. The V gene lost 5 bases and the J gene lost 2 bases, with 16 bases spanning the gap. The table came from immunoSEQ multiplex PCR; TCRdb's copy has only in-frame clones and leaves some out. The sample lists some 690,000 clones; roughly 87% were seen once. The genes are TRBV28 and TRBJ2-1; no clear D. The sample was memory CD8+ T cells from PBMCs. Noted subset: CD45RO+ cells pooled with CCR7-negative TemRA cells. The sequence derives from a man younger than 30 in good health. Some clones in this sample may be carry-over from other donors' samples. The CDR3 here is CASSIKGPNPYNEQFF. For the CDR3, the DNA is TGTGCCAGCAGTATAAAGGGCCCCAACCCCTACAATGAGCAGTTCTTC.